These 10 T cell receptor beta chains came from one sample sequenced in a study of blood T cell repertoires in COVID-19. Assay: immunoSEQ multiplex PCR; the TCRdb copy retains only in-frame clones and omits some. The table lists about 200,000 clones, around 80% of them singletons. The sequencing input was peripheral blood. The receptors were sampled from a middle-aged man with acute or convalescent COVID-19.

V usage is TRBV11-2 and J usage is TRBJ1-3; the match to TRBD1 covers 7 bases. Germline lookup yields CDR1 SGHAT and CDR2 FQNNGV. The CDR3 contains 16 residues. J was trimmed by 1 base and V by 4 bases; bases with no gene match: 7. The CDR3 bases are TGTGCCAGCAGCTACCACGACAGGGTATCTGGAAACACCATATATTTT. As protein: CASSYHDRVSGNTIYF.

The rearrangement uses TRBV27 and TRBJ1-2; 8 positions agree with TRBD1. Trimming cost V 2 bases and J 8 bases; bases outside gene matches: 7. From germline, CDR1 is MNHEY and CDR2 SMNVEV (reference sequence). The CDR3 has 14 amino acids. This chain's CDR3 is CASSLAGGAGGYTF. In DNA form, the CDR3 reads TGTGCCAGCAGTTTAGCAGGGGGCGCCGGGGGCTACACCTTC.

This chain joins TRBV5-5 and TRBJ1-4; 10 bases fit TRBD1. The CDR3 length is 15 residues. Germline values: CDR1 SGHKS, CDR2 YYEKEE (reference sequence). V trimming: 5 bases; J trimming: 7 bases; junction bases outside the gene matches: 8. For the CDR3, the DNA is TGTGCCAGCAGGAAGACAGGGGGCGGCGGTGAAAAACTGTTTTTT. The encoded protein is CASRKTGGGGEKLFF.

CDR3 DNA: TGTGCCAGCAGCTTCGGGGAGGGGTACTATGGCTACACCTTC. This codes for CASSFGEGYYGYTF. The chain combines TRBV7-9 with TRBJ1-2; possibly TRBD1 for D (5 bases). The CDR3 totals 14 residues. Germline-derived CDR1 and CDR2 are SEHNR and FQNEAQ (reference sequence). Trimming took 3 bases from V and 3 from J, leaving 11 bases between them. The variable domain in full, with the rest retrieved from reference TRBV7-9 and TRBJ1-2, is DTGVSQNPRHKITKRGQNVTFRCDPISEHNRLYWYRQTLGQGPEFLTYFQNEAQLEKSRLLSDRFSAERPKGSFSTLEIQRTEQGDSAMYLCASSFGEGYYGYTFGSGTRLTVV.

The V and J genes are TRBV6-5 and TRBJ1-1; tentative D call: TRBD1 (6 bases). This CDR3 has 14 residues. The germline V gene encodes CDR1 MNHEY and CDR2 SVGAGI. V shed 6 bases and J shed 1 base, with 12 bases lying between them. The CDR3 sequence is CASSWGRKNTEAFF. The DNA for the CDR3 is TGTGCCAGCAGCTGGGGGCGGAAGAACACTGAAGCTTTCTTT.

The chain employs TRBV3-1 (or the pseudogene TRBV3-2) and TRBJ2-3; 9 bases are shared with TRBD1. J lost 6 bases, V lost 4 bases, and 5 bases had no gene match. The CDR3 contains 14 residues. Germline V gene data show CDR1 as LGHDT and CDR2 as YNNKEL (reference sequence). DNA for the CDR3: TGTGCCAGCAGCCGCCGGACAGGGGACGATACGCAGTATTTT. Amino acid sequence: CASSRRTGDDTQYF.

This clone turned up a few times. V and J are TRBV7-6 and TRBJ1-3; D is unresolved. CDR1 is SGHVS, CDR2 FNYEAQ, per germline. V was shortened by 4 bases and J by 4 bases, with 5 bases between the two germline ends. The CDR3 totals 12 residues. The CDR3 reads CASSSEGNTIYF. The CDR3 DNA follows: TGTGCCAGCAGCTCAGAAGGAAACACCATATATTTT.

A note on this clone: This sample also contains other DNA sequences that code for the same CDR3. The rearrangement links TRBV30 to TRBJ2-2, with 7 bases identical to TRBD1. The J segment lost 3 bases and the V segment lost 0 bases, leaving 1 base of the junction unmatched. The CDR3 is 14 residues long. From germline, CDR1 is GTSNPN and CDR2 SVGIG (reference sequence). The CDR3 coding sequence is TGTGCCTGGAGTGTGGACAGGTACACCGGGGAGCTGTTTTTT. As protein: CAWSVDRYTGELFF.

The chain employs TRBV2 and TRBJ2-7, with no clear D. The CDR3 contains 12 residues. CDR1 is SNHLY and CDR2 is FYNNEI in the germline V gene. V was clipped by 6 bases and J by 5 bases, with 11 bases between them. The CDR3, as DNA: TGTGCCAGCAGAGTTACAGAAGACGAGCAGTACTTC. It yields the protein CASRVTEDEQYF. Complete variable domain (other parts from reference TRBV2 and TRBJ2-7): EPEVTQTPSHQVTQMGQEVILRCVPISNHLYFYWYRQILGQKVEFLVSFYNNEISEKSEIFDDQFSVERPDGSNFTLKIRSTKLEDSAMYFCASRVTEDEQYFGPGTRLTVT.

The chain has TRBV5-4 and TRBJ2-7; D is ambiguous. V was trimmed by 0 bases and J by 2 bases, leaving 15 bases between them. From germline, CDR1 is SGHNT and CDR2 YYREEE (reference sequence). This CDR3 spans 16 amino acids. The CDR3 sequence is CASSLAPSGQAYEQYF. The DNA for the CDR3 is TGTGCCAGCAGCTTGGCCCCTTCAGGTCAAGCCTACGAGCAGTACTTC.